What follows describes a single T cell receptor beta chain. Antigen specificity is unknown. The data are from a study of cytomegalovirus exposure and HLA in healthy donors. Study outcomes and limitations: Cytomegalovirus association was listed for about 150 TCR beta chains.

Profiled with immunoSEQ multiplex PCR; TCRdb holds only in-frame clones, not every one. The table includes 110,000 or so clones, around 86% detected once. The sample consisted of PBMCs. The TCR sequence derives from a man younger than 30 in good health and CMV-seronegative.

CDR3 in DNA: TGTGCCAGCTCACCTAGACAGGATTCGCGCGGGGAGCTGTTTTTT. It specifies CASSPRQDSRGELFF. This chain uses TRBV18 with TRBJ2-2; D may be TRBD1 (6 bases). CDR3 length: 15 residues. Per germline, CDR1 KGHSH and CDR2 LQKENI. Between the trimmed V and J ends, which lost 3 bases and 7 bases, there was a span of 15 bases.